The 19 T cell receptor beta chains in this list originate from one sample, sequenced in a study of shared clonotypes between healthy human individuals. The protocol was immunoSEQ multiplex PCR, while the TCRdb copy is restricted to in-frame clones and leaves out a portion. The table includes roughly 720,000 clones, less than 95% detected once. The sample consisted of memory CD8+ T cells from PBMCs. Subset specified: CD45RO+ cells pooled with CCR7-negative TemRA cells. The receptors derive from a man between 18 and 35 years old in good health. Some clones in this sample may be carry-over from other donors' samples.

The chain employs TRBV5-4 and TRBJ2-7; D may be TRBD1 or TRBD2 (5 bases each). Germline V gene lookup returns CDR1 SGHNT and CDR2 YYREEE (reference sequence). The V end was cut by 7 bases, the J end by 0 bases, with 11 bases between. This CDR3 is 13 amino acids long. The CDR3 spells CASSGQSSYEQYF. CDR3 nucleotide sequence: TGTGCCAGCTCGGGGCAGAGCTCCTACGAGCAGTACTTC.

The CDR3 DNA follows: TGCGCCAGCAGCCAAGTTTGGGCCTCCTACAATGAGCAGTTCTTC. Amino acid sequence: CASSQVWASYNEQFF. The chain employs TRBV4-1 and TRBJ2-1, with D unresolved. This CDR3 comprises 15 residues. V was trimmed by 1 base and J by 0 bases, leaving 7 bases between them. The germline gives CDR1 MGHRA, CDR2 YSYEKL.

The CDR3 loop reads CASSDYSTNYGYTF. CDR3 nucleotides: TGTGCCAGCAGTGATTACTCCACTAACTATGGCTACACCTTC. The chain couples TRBV2 to TRBJ1-2; D gene ambiguous. In germline, CDR1 is SNHLY, CDR2 FYNNEI. The ends were cut back, 3 bases at V and 0 bases at J, with 8 bases in the middle. CDR3 length: 14 amino acids.

The V gene is TRBV7-8, the J gene TRBJ2-1, with D tentatively TRBD2 (6 bases). Per germline, CDR1 SGHVS and CDR2 FQNEAQ. V lost 4 bases, J lost 1 base, and 14 bases lay in between. The CDR3 contains 16 residues. CDR3 protein: CASSSPSGSSYNEQFF. The CDR3 DNA is TGTGCCAGCAGCTCTCCAAGCGGGTCGTCCTACAATGAGCAGTTCTTC. The complete variable domain, with remaining parts taken from reference TRBV7-8 and TRBJ2-1, reads GAGVSQSPRYKVAKRGQDVALRCDPISGHVSLFWYQQALGQGPEFLTYFQNEAQLDKSGLPSDRFFAERPEGSVSTLKIQRTQQEDSAVYLCASSSPSGSSYNEQFFGPGTRLTVL.

The CDR3 coding sequence is TGCGCCAGCAGCCCGCAGGGGAATGGCTACACCTTC. Amino acid sequence: CASSPQGNGYTF. The rearrangement joins TRBV5-1 to TRBJ1-2; D is possibly TRBD1 (6 bases). The CDR3 runs to 12 residues. CDR1 SGHRS and CDR2 YFSETQ come from the germline V gene. V shed 4 bases and J shed 6 bases, with 10 bases lying between them.

This sequence joins TRBV7-9 and TRBJ2-7, with TRBD2 matching over 10 bases. Trimming took 3 bases from V and 3 from J; bases not matched to a gene: 14. CDR1 is SEHNR and CDR2 is FQNEAQ in the germline V gene (reference sequence). The CDR3 is made up of 18 amino acids. The CDR3 here is CASSFFLSSGSGDYEQYF. The CDR3 nucleotides are TGTGCCAGCAGCTTCTTCCTGTCTAGCGGGAGTGGGGACTACGAGCAGTACTTC.

The rearrangement uses TRBV7-8 and TRBJ2-1; no clear D. From germline, CDR1 is SGHVS and CDR2 FQNEAQ. The CDR3 consists of 12 residues. V dropped 2 bases and J dropped 7 bases, with 6 bases sitting between them. This chain's CDR3 is CASSLLVNEQFF. CDR3 DNA sequence: TGTGCCAGCAGCTTATTGGTGAATGAGCAGTTCTTC.

The chain joins TRBV28 to TRBJ2-2; TRBD1 is a possible D gene (5 bases). The germline V and J ends were trimmed by 6 bases and 1 base, with 12 bases remaining between them. The germline V gene encodes CDR1 MDHEN and CDR2 SYDVKM. This CDR3 region has 15 residues. CDR3 loop: CASRTHTGNTGELFF. The DNA for the CDR3 is TGTGCCAGCAGGACTCATACAGGGAACACCGGGGAGCTGTTTTTT.

This chain joins TRBV10-2 and TRBJ2-1; D may be TRBD2 (5 bases). The CDR3 totals 14 residues. Per germline, CDR1 WSHSY and CDR2 SAAADI. With 1 base removed from V and 10 bases from J, the gap between germline ends came to 14 bases. CDR3 residues: CASSEWEKLREQFF. The CDR3 nucleotides are TGCGCCAGCAGTGAGTGGGAGAAGTTGCGAGAGCAGTTCTTC.

This sequence joins TRBV9 and TRBJ2-6; 7 positions agree with TRBD2. Germline CDR1 is SGDLS and CDR2 is YYNGEE. V trimming: 1 base; J trimming: 0 bases; junction bases outside the gene matches: 16. The CDR3 runs to 21 residues. DNA of the CDR3: TGTGCCAGCAGCGTACGACTGGACGGGGGGAGTTCCAGCTCTGGGGCCAACGTCCTGACTTTC. It encodes CASSVRLDGGSSSSGANVLTF.

The chain uses TRBV28 and TRBJ2-3; 10 bases are shared with TRBD1. Germline V gene sequence: CDR1 MDHEN, CDR2 SYDVKM. V lost 5 bases and J lost 4; bases outside the gene matches: 0. The CDR3 totals 13 residues. The CDR3 protein is CASSDRGPDTQYF. The CDR3 DNA follows: TGTGCCAGCAGTGACAGGGGGCCAGATACGCAGTATTTT.

V and J are TRBV9 and TRBJ2-3; 8 nucleotides match TRBD2. J was trimmed by 6 bases and V by 2 bases; bases with no gene match: 8. CDR3 size: 15 residues. Germline lookup yields CDR1 SGDLS and CDR2 YYNGEE. For the CDR3, the DNA is TGTGCCAGCAGCGTTAGCGGGATTGGGTCGGATACGCAGTATTTT. Translating it yields CASSVSGIGSDTQYF.

This clone showed up just a few times. The chain links TRBV28 to TRBJ1-1; 7 positions agree with TRBD1. Germline loops: CDR1 MDHEN, CDR2 SYDVKM. The CDR3 loop spans 14 amino acids. After removal of 5 bases from V and 5 bases from J, the junction contained 8 bases not matched to a gene. In nucleotides, the CDR3 is TGTGCCAGCAGTCTCAGGGGGAGGGGGACTGAAGCTTTCTTT. It yields the protein CASSLRGRGTEAFF.

The V gene is TRBV12-5, the J gene TRBJ2-5; no clear D. Germline-derived CDR1 and CDR2 are LGHNT and FRNRAP. V dropped 1 base and J dropped 3 bases, with 6 bases sitting between them. The CDR3 has 13 residues. This chain's CDR3 is CASGLGWEETQYF. In nucleotides, the CDR3 is TGTGCTAGTGGTTTGGGCTGGGAAGAGACCCAGTACTTC.

The V and J genes are TRBV28 and TRBJ2-3, with TRBD1 matching 7 bases. The junction had 3 bases not matched to a gene; V was cut back by 3 bases and J by 0 bases. Germline lookup yields CDR1 MDHEN and CDR2 SYDVKM. The CDR3 runs 15 residues. In DNA, the CDR3 is TGTGCCAGCAGTTTGGGGACAGCTAGCACAGATACGCAGTATTTT. It translates to CASSLGTASTDTQYF.

The CDR3 spells CASSFRTPIGAGETQYF. The DNA for the CDR3 is TGTGCCAGCAGTTTTCGGACCCCGATCGGGGCCGGGGAGACCCAGTACTTC. The chain has TRBV27 and TRBJ2-5; D tentatively fits TRBD1 or TRBD2 (5 bases each). The germline V gene has CDR1 MNHEY and CDR2 SMNVEV (reference sequence). The V end lost 3 bases, the J end lost 5 bases, and 22 bases lay between the germline ends. The CDR3 length is 17 residues.

This clone occurred a few times. The chain is built from TRBV19 and TRBJ1-5; D uncertain. This CDR3 region has 15 residues. Per the germline V gene, CDR1 is LNHDA and CDR2 is SQIVND (reference sequence). The V end lost 5 bases, the J end lost 9 bases, and 20 bases lay between the germline ends. This chain's CDR3 is CASSPDPTSIRPQHF. CDR3 nucleotides: TGTGCCAGTAGTCCGGACCCCACTTCGATTCGGCCCCAGCATTTT.

The chain carries TRBV4-1 and TRBJ2-7; the match to TRBD2 covers 12 bases. Losses at the gene ends were 4 bases for V and 4 bases for J; bases not matched to a gene: 8. Germline V gives CDR1 MGHRA, CDR2 YSYEKL. The CDR3 runs to 16 residues. DNA for the CDR3: TGCGCCAGCAGCCCCCCATGGACTAGCGGGAAGTACGAGCAGTACTTC. Its translation: CASSPPWTSGKYEQYF.

J is TRBJ2-7 and V is TRBV7-9, with D perhaps being TRBD1 or TRBD2 (5 bases each). Trimming took off 4 bases at V and 2 bases at J, with 18 bases between the two ends. Per the germline V gene, CDR1 is SEHNR and CDR2 is FQNEAQ (reference sequence). CDR3 length: 16 residues. The CDR3 reads CASSSSGTPSTYEQYF. The CDR3 nucleotides read TGTGCCAGCAGCTCCTCCGGGACCCCCTCCACCTACGAGCAGTACTTC.